This is a list of T cell receptor beta chains from one sample in a study of shared clonotypes between healthy human individuals. TCRdb keeps only in-frame clones here, not all; method: immunoSEQ multiplex PCR. The sample consists of about 2,200,000 clones, about 92% of them appearing once. Input material: naive CD8+ T cells from PBMCs. The receptors shown here come from a man in his late teens or twenties in good health. Some clones in this sample may be carry-over from other donors' samples. Each CDR3 is given with its conserved first and last residue. The D gene is left open where the match is weak. Some rows mark clone size as missing; the rest say once, few, many or name a class of expanded clone.

abundance: NA
j_gene: TRBJ2-5
d_gene: TRBD1
v_gene: TRBV15
CDR3nt: TGTGCCACCGGTCTGGGCAGGGGGCGCGGGAAGACCCAGTACTTC
CDR3aa: CATGLGRGRGKTQYF

abundance: once
j_gene: TRBJ2-7
d_gene: NA
v_gene: TRBV23-1
CDR3nt: TGCCCCTCGAGGGTCCAGTACTTC
CDR3aa: CPSRVQYF

abundance: NA
j_gene: TRBJ1-2
d_gene: NA
v_gene: TRBV9
CDR3nt: TGTGCCAGCAGCGTCTCGCGAGAGGGAGTCTATGGCTACACCTTC
CDR3aa: CASSVSREGVYGYTF

abundance: NA
j_gene: TRBJ2-7
d_gene: NA
v_gene: TRBV13
CDR3nt: TGTGCCAGCAGTTTCCAGGGGGGCGAGAGCTCCTACGAGCAGTACTTC
CDR3aa: CASSFQGGESSYEQYF

abundance: NA
j_gene: TRBJ1-1
d_gene: TRBD1
v_gene: TRBV30
CDR3nt: TGTGCCTGGAGTATCGGACAGGGGAGTGAAGCTTTCTTT
CDR3aa: CAWSIGQGSEAFF

abundance: NA
j_gene: TRBJ2-5
d_gene: TRBD2
v_gene: TRBV28
CDR3nt: TGTGCCAGCACCTCCGGGGGGGGCCTAGCGGGAGGATTGGGTAGGCGAGAGACCCAGTACTTC
CDR3aa: CASTSGGGLAGGLGRRETQYF

abundance: once
j_gene: TRBJ2-1
d_gene: NA
v_gene: TRBV28
CDR3nt: TGTGCCAGCACCCAAACGGGGAGCTCCTACAATGAGCAGTTCTTC
CDR3aa: CASTQTGSSYNEQFF

abundance: NA
j_gene: TRBJ1-1
d_gene: NA
v_gene: TRBV28
CDR3nt: TGTGCCAGCAGTTTAAGGCCGAACACTGAAGCTTTCTTT
CDR3aa: CASSLRPNTEAFF

abundance: NA
j_gene: TRBJ2-7
d_gene: TRBD2
v_gene: TRBV30
CDR3nt: TGTGCCTGGAGTGCTCTAGCGGGAGCTTACGAGCAGTACTTC
CDR3aa: CAWSALAGAYEQYF

abundance: NA
j_gene: TRBJ2-7
d_gene: TRBD2
v_gene: TRBV29-1
CDR3nt: TGCAGCGTCGCCGCGGGGGGTCCCTACGAGCAGTACTTC
CDR3aa: CSVAAGGPYEQYF

abundance: NA
j_gene: TRBJ1-1
d_gene: NA
v_gene: TRBV5-5
CDR3nt: TGTGCCAGCAGCTTTGCAGGGGATACTGAAGCTTTCTTT
CDR3aa: CASSFAGDTEAFF